What follows describes a single TCR beta chain. This entry comes from a study of T-cell memory formation after mild COVID-19. TCRdb processed the 5' RACE reads anew with MiXCR; each CDR3 protein has one entry. Among 450,000 to 650,000 distinct CDR3 sequences listed, about a fifth were seen once. The CDR3 runs 13 residues. CDR1 is SGHDN, CDR2 FVKESK, per germline. V was cut by 1 base and J by 3 bases, with 7 bases left in between. The clonotype was recovered from an adult woman who had mild COVID-19 (a few samples of this study predate the infection). Cell type and time point are not known. The chain uses TRBV14 and TRBJ2-7; D unresolved. Sequencing was done on a sample of PBMCs or a T cell subset sorted from them (not recorded which). The CDR3 sequence: CASSQGANYEQYF. CDR3 bases: TGTGCCAGCAGCCAAGGGGCGAACTACGAGCAGTACTTC.